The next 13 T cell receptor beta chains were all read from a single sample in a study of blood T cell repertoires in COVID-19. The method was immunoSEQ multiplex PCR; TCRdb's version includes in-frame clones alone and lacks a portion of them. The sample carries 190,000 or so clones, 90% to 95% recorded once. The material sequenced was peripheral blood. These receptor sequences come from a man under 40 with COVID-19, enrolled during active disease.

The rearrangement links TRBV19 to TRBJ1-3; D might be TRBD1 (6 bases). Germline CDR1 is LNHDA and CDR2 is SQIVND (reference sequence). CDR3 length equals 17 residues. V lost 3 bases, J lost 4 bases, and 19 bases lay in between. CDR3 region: CASSIVQGLSAGNTIYF. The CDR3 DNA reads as TGTGCCAGTAGTATCGTACAGGGTCTTTCGGCCGGAAACACCATATATTTT.

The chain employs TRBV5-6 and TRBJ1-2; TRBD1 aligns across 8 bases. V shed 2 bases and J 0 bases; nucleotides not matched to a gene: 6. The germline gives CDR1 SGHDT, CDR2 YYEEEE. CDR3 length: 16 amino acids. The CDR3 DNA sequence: TGTGCCAGCAGCTTCATAGGGACAGGCGCTAACTATGGCTACACCTTC. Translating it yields CASSFIGTGANYGYTF.

This CDR3 reads CASSQSAGADWDTQYF. In DNA, the CDR3 is TGTGCCAGCAGCCAATCGGCGGGGGCCGATTGGGATACGCAGTATTTT. The chain uses TRBV3-1 (or the pseudogene TRBV3-2) and TRBJ2-3; weak D call: TRBD2 (7 bases). V was cut by 2 bases and J by 6 bases, with 18 bases left in between. In germline, CDR1 is LGHDT, CDR2 YNNKEL (reference sequence). The CDR3 totals 16 residues.

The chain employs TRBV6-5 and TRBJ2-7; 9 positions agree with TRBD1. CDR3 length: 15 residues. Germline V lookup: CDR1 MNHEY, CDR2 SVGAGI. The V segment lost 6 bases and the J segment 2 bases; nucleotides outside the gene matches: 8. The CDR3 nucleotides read TGTGCCAGCAGACCTGACAGGGGGAACGCCTACGAGCAGTACTTC. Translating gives CASRPDRGNAYEQYF.

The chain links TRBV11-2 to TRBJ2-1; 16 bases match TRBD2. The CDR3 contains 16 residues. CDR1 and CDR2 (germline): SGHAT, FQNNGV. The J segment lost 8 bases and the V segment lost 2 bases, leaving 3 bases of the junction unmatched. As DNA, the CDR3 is TGTGCCAGCAGCTTAACGGGACTAGCGGGGGGGCATGAGCAGTTCTTC. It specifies CASSLTGLAGGHEQFF.

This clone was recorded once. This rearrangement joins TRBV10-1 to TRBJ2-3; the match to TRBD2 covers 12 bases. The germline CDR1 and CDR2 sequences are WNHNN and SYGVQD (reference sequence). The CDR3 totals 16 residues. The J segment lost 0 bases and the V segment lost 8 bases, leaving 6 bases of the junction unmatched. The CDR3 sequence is CASSRLAGASTDTQYF. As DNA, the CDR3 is TGCGCCAGCTCCCGACTAGCGGGGGCTAGCACAGATACGCAGTATTTT.

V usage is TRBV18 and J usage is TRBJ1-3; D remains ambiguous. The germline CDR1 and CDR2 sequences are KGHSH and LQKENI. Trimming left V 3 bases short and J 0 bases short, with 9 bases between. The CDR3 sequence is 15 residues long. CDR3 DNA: TGTGCCAGCTCACCGGTACAAAACTCTGGAAACACCATATATTTT. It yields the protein CASSPVQNSGNTIYF.

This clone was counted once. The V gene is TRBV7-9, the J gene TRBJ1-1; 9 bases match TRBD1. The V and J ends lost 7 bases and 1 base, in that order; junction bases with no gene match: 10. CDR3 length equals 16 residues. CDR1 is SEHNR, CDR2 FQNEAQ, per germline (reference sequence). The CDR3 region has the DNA TGTGCCAGCACCCCCGGAACAGGGGGCGGGAACACTGAAGCTTTCTTT. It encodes CASTPGTGGGNTEAFF.

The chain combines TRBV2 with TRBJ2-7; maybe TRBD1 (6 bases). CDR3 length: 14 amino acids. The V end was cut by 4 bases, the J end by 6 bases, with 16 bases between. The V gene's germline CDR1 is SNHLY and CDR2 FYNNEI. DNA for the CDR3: TGTGCCAGCAGTGGAATAGGGGGATCGGGCGAGCAGTACTTC. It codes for CASSGIGGSGEQYF. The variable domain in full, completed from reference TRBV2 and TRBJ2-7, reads EPEVTQTPSHQVTQMGQEVILRCVPISNHLYFYWYRQILGQKVEFLVSFYNNEISEKSEIFDDQFSVERPDGSNFTLKIRSTKLEDSAMYFCASSGIGGSGEQYFGPGTRLTVT.

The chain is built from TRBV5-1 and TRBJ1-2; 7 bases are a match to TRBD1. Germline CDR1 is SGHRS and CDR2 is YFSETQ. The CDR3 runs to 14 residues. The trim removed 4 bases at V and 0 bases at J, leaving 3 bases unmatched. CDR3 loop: CASSRDRPNYGYTF. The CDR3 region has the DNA TGCGCCAGCAGCCGGGACAGACCTAACTATGGCTACACCTTC.

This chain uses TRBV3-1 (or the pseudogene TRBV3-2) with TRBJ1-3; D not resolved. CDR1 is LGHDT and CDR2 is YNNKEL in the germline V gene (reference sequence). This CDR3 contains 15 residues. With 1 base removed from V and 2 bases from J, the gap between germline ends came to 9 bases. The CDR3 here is CASSQAQDTGNTIYF. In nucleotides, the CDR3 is TGTGCCAGCAGCCAAGCTCAGGATACTGGAAACACCATATATTTT.

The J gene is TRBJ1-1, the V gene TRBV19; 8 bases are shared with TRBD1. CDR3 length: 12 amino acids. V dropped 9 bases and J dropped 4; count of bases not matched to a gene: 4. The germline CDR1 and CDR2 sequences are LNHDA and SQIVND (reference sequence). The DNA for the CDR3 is TGTGCCAGCACGGACAGGGTCACTGAAGCTTTCTTT. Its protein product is CASTDRVTEAFF.

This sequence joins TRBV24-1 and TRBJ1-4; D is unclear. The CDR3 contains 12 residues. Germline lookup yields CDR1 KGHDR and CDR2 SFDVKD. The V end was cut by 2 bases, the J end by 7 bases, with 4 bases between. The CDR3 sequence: CATSDSGEKLFF. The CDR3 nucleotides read TGTGCCACCAGTGATTCGGGTGAAAAACTGTTTTTT.